The 18 T cell receptor beta chains below come from one sample, sequenced in a study of OX40 agonist ivuxolimab in advanced cancers. Clones were sequenced by immunoSEQ multiplex PCR, and TCRdb holds only the in-frame ones, with some missing. Counted here are 57,000 or so clones, 85% to 90% occurring once; the ten biggest clones make up approximately 4%. The material was CD4+ or CD8+ T cells sorted from blood, obtained in a trial of the OX40 agonist ivuxolimab. Every receptor here comes from an adult with an advanced solid tumor such as melanoma, head and neck, liver or kidney cancer.

The genes are TRBV19 and TRBJ1-5; TRBD1 matches 9 bases. Per the germline V gene, CDR1 is LNHDA and CDR2 is SQIVND (reference sequence). V lost 9 bases, J lost 3 bases, and 3 bases stayed unmatched. This CDR3 spans 13 amino acids. The DNA of the CDR3 is TGTGCCAGCCGGGACAGGGACAATCAGCCCCAGCATTTT. Translating gives CASRDRDNQPQHF.

CDR3 loop: CASGTQGPPQETQYF. CDR3 DNA sequence: TGTGCCAGCGGAACACAGGGCCCCCCCCAAGAGACCCAGTACTTC. The V and J genes are TRBV28 and TRBJ2-5, with D perhaps TRBD1 (6 bases). This CDR3 is 15 amino acids long. V was clipped by 8 bases and J by 1 base, with 17 bases between them. Per germline, CDR1 MDHEN and CDR2 SYDVKM.

This clone is a singleton in its sample. This rearrangement joins TRBV4-1 to TRBJ1-4; D unresolved. Trimming removed 4 bases at V and 0 bases at J, with 9 bases between. CDR3 length: 15 amino acids. From germline, CDR1 is MGHRA and CDR2 YSYEKL. CDR3 DNA sequence: TGCGCCAGCAGCCCTAGTACGGCAACTAATGAAAAACTGTTTTTT. It is translated as CASSPSTATNEKLFF.

This clone has a single count. This chain joins TRBV6-6 and TRBJ1-2, with D possibly being TRBD1 (6 bases). The CDR3 runs 16 residues. Trimming left V 5 bases short and J 1 base short, with 17 bases between. Germline CDR1 is MNHNY and CDR2 is SVGAGI (reference sequence). CDR3 residues: CASSTTGKPFNYGYTF. The CDR3 DNA sequence: TGTGCCAGCAGTACAACAGGGAAACCTTTTAACTATGGCTACACCTTC.

The V and J genes are TRBV19 and TRBJ1-5; 7 positions agree with TRBD1. Germline V CDR1 and CDR2: LNHDA, SQIVND (reference sequence). The V gene end was trimmed by 4 bases and the J gene end by 5 bases; junction bases not matched to a gene: 11. This CDR3 has 16 amino acids. DNA for the CDR3: TGTGCCAGTAGTACAGGGACAGCCGAGCTCGATCAGCCCCAGCATTTT. It is translated as CASSTGTAELDQPQHF.

This chain joins TRBV6-5 and TRBJ2-5; 7 nucleotides match TRBD2. CDR3 length: 13 residues. The germline CDR1 and CDR2 sequences are MNHEY and SVGAGI. The junction had 2 bases not matched to a gene; V was cut back by 5 bases and J by 2 bases. CDR3: CASSLGGQETQYF. DNA for the CDR3: TGTGCCAGCAGTCTGGGAGGGCAAGAGACCCAGTACTTC.

The chain carries TRBV6-5 and TRBJ2-3; maybe TRBD1 (6 bases). V was shortened by 6 bases and J by 4 bases, with 17 bases between the two germline ends. The CDR3 is 15 residues long. CDR1 MNHEY and CDR2 SVGAGI come from the germline V gene. CDR3 sequence (DNA): TGTGCCAGCAGCTGGGGCGAGGGGGTAGCAGATACGCAGTATTTT. Translating gives CASSWGEGVADTQYF.

This sequence joins TRBV25-1 and TRBJ1-1; 9 bases map to TRBD1. With V trimmed by 4 bases and J by 3 bases, 6 bases remained unmatched. Germline CDR1 reads MGHDK; CDR2 reads SYGVNS. CDR3 size: 15 residues. CDR3 in amino acids: CASSVTGGGDTEAFF. CDR3 sequence (DNA): TGTGCCAGCAGTGTTACAGGGGGCGGTGACACTGAAGCTTTCTTT.

The chain links TRBV14 to TRBJ1-1; no clear D gene. Germline loops: CDR1 SGHDN, CDR2 FVKESK. V dropped 2 bases and J dropped 2 bases, with 12 bases sitting between them. This CDR3 has 15 residues. The CDR3 is CASSQFGFSNTEAFF. The CDR3 coding sequence is TGTGCCAGCAGCCAATTTGGCTTTTCAAACACTGAAGCTTTCTTT.

This clone was counted a single time. This chain links TRBV5-6 with TRBJ2-5; TRBD1 might be the D (6 bases). The J call is in doubt because the DNA end fits TRBJ2-7 better. Per germline, CDR1 SGHDT and CDR2 YYEEEE. This CDR3 is built from 15 residues. The CDR3 loop reads CASSLSQGRSYEQYF. The CDR3, as DNA: TGTGCCAGCAGCTTATCGCAGGGGAGATCCTACGAGCAGTACTTC.

The V gene is TRBV19, the J gene TRBJ1-5, with D perhaps matching TRBD1 (5 bases). This CDR3 contains 16 residues. Germline CDR1 and CDR2: LNHDA and SQIVND (reference sequence). V lost 0 bases to trimming and J lost 1 base, with 10 bases between them. Here the CDR3 reads CASSIDLTESNQPQHF. The CDR3 DNA reads as TGTGCCAGTAGTATAGATCTGACAGAGAGCAATCAGCCCCAGCATTTT. Filled out from reference TRBV19 and TRBJ1-5, the complete variable domain reads DGGITQSPKYLFRKEGQNVTLSCEQNLNHDAMYWYRQDPGQGLRLIYYSQIVNDFQKGDIAEGYSVSREKKESFPLTVTSAQKNPTAFYLCASSIDLTESNQPQHFGDGTRLSIL.

In this sample, this clone turned up once. The chain joins TRBV12-5 to TRBJ1-2, with D uncertain. Germline V CDR1 and CDR2: LGHNT, FRNRAP. Trimming removed 1 base at V and 5 bases at J, with 8 bases between. This CDR3 spans 13 amino acids. The chain's CDR3 is CASGLESDYGYTF. The CDR3 region has the DNA TGTGCTAGTGGTTTGGAATCGGATTATGGCTACACCTTC.

This clone was seen only a few times. The CDR3 protein is CASSLGNGRQPQHF. CDR3 in DNA: TGTGCCAGCAGCTTAGGGAATGGGCGTCAGCCCCAGCATTTT. The V call is TRBV7-9, the J call TRBJ1-5; no firm D call. Germline CDR1 reads SEHNR; CDR2 reads FQNEAQ (reference sequence). The V end was cut by 1 base, the J end by 6 bases, with 10 bases between. The CDR3 consists of 14 residues.

CDR3 bases: TGTGCCAGCAGCTGGGACAGGGGGGAGAGGGGCTACACCTTC. Translation gives CASSWDRGERGYTF. This chain joins TRBV5-4 and TRBJ1-2, with 11 nucleotides matching TRBD1. The length of the CDR3 is 14 residues. The ends lost 3 bases at V and 8 bases at J; junction bases unmatched: 6. The germline V gene has CDR1 SGHNT and CDR2 YYREEE (reference sequence).

This chain links TRBV19 with TRBJ1-4; no definite D call. CDR3 length: 17 amino acids. Germline V gene data show CDR1 as LNHDA and CDR2 as SQIVND (reference sequence). The ends were cut back, 4 bases at V and 5 bases at J, with 20 bases in the middle. CDR3 DNA sequence: TGTGCCAGTAGTACCCCGGCGACGGTTCCGAAAAATGAAAAACTGTTTTTT. This codes for CASSTPATVPKNEKLFF.

The CDR3 region is CASSPGQGSEQYF. The DNA of the CDR3 is TGTGCCAGCTCACCGGGACAGGGGAGTGAGCAGTACTTC. This chain links TRBV18 with TRBJ2-7; 10 nucleotides align to TRBD1. CDR1 and CDR2 from the germline V gene are KGHSH and LQKENI. J lost 7 bases, V lost 3 bases, and 3 bases had no gene match. The CDR3 is 13 amino acids.

The rearrangement joins TRBV6-1 to TRBJ1-5, with D unresolved. Per the germline V gene, CDR1 is MNHNS and CDR2 is SASEGT. There are 14 residues in the CDR3. Trimming removed 6 bases from V and 2 bases from J, with 11 bases in between. CDR3 sequence reads: CASSRVLGNQPQHF. CDR3 bases: TGTGCCAGCAGCCGGGTTCTAGGCAATCAGCCCCAGCATTTT.

The chain employs TRBV9 and TRBJ2-3, with a tentative D call TRBD2 (6 bases). The CDR3 consists of 13 residues. Trimming left V 2 bases short and J 6 bases short, with 10 bases between. Germline CDR1 is SGDLS and CDR2 is YYNGEE. As DNA, the CDR3 is TGTGCCAGCAGCGTGACGGCGGGGGATACGCAGTATTTT. Translated, it gives CASSVTAGDTQYF.